The rows below give T cell receptor beta chains drawn from one sample of a study of blood T cell repertoires in COVID-19. Produced via immunoSEQ multiplex PCR; TCRdb's table is partial and in-frame only. The repertoire holds 200,000 to 250,000 clones, with about 85% as singletons. Sequences were obtained from PBMCs or T cells enriched from blood (not recorded which). These receptor sequences come from a woman aged 25 to 39 who had recovered from COVID-19. The conserved cysteine and the conserved F or W are not part of the CDR3 here.

TRBV18,TRBJ1-2,ASSPMTGINGYT
TRBV5-1,TRBJ2-5,ASSPRLAGGQETQY
TRBV6-2/TRBV6-3,TRBJ2-1,ASSYRGDNNEQF
TRBV12-3/TRBV12-4,TRBJ1-5,ASKTGDQPQH
TRBV10-3,TRBJ1-1,AISEQDRNTEAF
TRBV11-2,TRBJ2-1,ASSSLGGTGRRNEQF
TRBV7-8,TRBJ2-7,ASGQGAGNEQY
TRBV2,TRBJ2-1,ASIGTGGSGVYNEQF
TRBV7-9,TRBJ1-2,ASSPTGGSGYT
TRBV6-5,TRBJ1-6,ASRSGQGGNSPLH
TRBV7-9,TRBJ1-6,ASSFGQENSPLH
TRBV5-1,TRBJ1-5,ASSLEGGGGNQPQH
TRBV9,TRBJ1-1,ASSTQGGMNTEAF
TRBV19,TRBJ1-1,ATRQMNTEAF
TRBV10-3,TRBJ1-2,AISGPGQSYGYT
TRBV6-5,TRBJ1-5,ASRATGGNNQPQH
TRBV7-8,TRBJ1-1,ASSLRQVLEWNTEAF
TRBV28,TRBJ1-5,ASSLGPFNRAINQPQH
TRBV4-3,TRBJ1-2,ASSQILGALNYGYT
TRBV6-6,TRBJ1-5,ASSFGTVYNQPQH
TRBV2,TRBJ2-1,ASSEGQTLVNEQF
TRBV7-2,TRBJ1-1,ASSLAVAAEAF
TRBV9,TRBJ2-2,ASSVLDRNTGELF
TRBV6-5,TRBJ2-1,ASSDRRTYNEQF
TRBV5-1,TRBJ2-5,ASSLAGVRETQY
TRBV5-1,TRBJ1-1,ASSLEGEGEAF
TRBV3-1/TRBV3-2,TRBJ1-1,ASSQEARVDTEAF
TRBV5-1,TRBJ1-3,ASSPTGDGNTIY
TRBV7-9,TRBJ1-2,ASSRQGPDGYT
TRBV7-9,TRBJ1-6,ASSSRQGKVGALH
TRBV5-1,TRBJ1-1,ASSLGTGVMRTEAF
TRBV3-1/TRBV3-2,TRBJ2-2,ASSQVRNTGELF
TRBV6-2/TRBV6-3,TRBJ2-7,ASSKQGNEQY
TRBV11-2,TRBJ2-3,ASSSSIRTVPDTQY
TRBV19,TRBJ2-1,ASSISWGGFNEQF
TRBV12-1,TRBJ1-2,ASSFEAGMDGYT
TRBV4-3,TRBJ2-2,ASSQPVSGGNTGELF
TRBV4-3,TRBJ1-5,ASSQDWGGDQPQH
TRBV11-1,TRBJ1-1,ASSLARGEAF
TRBV11-3,TRBJ2-3,ASSSRDSSTDTQY
TRBV4-1,TRBJ2-2,ASSRAGANTGELF
TRBV5-1,TRBJ1-1,ASSLGLMNTEAF
TRBV5-4,TRBJ2-7,ASSLSPGGTYEQY
TRBV6-5,TRBJ1-6,ASSQNTNSPLH
TRBV3-1/TRBV3-2,TRBJ2-5,ASSQDGGEEETQY
TRBV4-1,TRBJ2-1,ASSQDRTGAGGRNEQF
TRBV7-3,TRBJ2-5,ASSPTPGLAGETQY
TRBV9,TRBJ2-5,ASSVAGETQY
TRBV29-1,TRBJ2-7,SVEKGIGYEQY
TRBV19,TRBJ1-5,ASSRQGARQPQH
TRBV9,TRBJ2-1,ASSGHDYNEQF
TRBV4-1,TRBJ2-5,ASSQATSGGPFQETQY
TRBV4-3,TRBJ2-3,ASSQGSERGYTQY
TRBV6-5,TRBJ2-7,ASSNLVAGASYEQY
TRBV5-4,TRBJ2-5,ASSLDGSMDRAITETQY
TRBV9,TRBJ2-3,ASSVRTGNTDTQY